This T cell receptor (beta chain) was captured in a study of cytomegalovirus exposure and HLA in healthy donors. Overall study findings and caveats: Testing in vitro showed a few CMV-associated chains specific for CMV antigens. It was reported that the classifier diagnosed cytomegalovirus status with high specificity and sensitivity in both the original and validation cohorts.

Notes on this clone: Its target is unknown.

PCR involved 60 Vbeta and 13 Jbeta primers. TCRdb's copy holds only in-frame clones and misses some; the assay was immunoSEQ multiplex PCR. The sample consists of about 110,000 clones, approximately 71% of them appearing once. CDR1 and CDR2 (germline): SGHRS, YFSETQ. The CDR3 is 15 amino acids. Unmatched junction bases numbered 3, after V lost 2 bases and J lost 5 bases. The TCR originated in a woman aged 70-85 years in good health and CMV-seropositive. The sequenced material came from PBMCs. The J gene is TRBJ2-2, the V gene TRBV5-1, with TRBD2 identical over 10 bases. CDR3 sequence reads: CASSLAGGRTGELFF. The CDR3 nucleotides are TGCGCCAGCAGCTTAGCGGGGGGGCGGACCGGGGAGCTGTTTTTT.